One sample yielded the 23 T cell receptor beta chains listed below, sequenced in a study of T cell repertoires in cytomegalovirus infection. TCRdb recomputed calls from the reads with MiXCR, one row per CDR3 protein. The table lists some 600,000 distinct CDR3 sequences, 20% to 30% of them singletons, with around 8% in the top ten. The sample was CD8+ T cells from PBMCs. The receptors come from a human donor in good health (CMV status not recorded). Some clones in this sample may be carry-over from other donors' samples.

This clonotype has more than one count but fewer than ten. The rearrangement links TRBV20-1 to TRBJ2-3; D not resolved. The ends were cut back, 3 bases at V and 6 bases at J, with 19 bases in the middle. CDR1 is DFQATT, CDR2 SNEGSKA, per germline (reference sequence). CDR3 size: 15 residues. For the CDR3, the DNA is TGCAGTGCTAGCCAAAACCCACGACCGAGCGATACGCAGTATTTT. Protein product: CSASQNPRPSDTQYF.

This clonotype was counted a few times. V gene TRBV6-6 combines with J gene TRBJ1-5, with D maybe TRBD1 (6 bases). The V gene's germline CDR1 is MNHNY and CDR2 SVGAGI (reference sequence). There are 15 residues in the CDR3. Trimming removed 2 bases from V and 5 bases from J, with 13 bases in between. The CDR3 DNA reads TGTGCCAGCAGTTACGGGGGCAGGTCACATCAGCCCCAGCATTTT. Translation gives CASSYGGRSHQPQHF.

The DNA for the CDR3 is TGCAGCGTTGAAGAAGGGAGGGGGTTACAGGGAACCTACGAGCAGTACGTC. It encodes CSVEEGRGLQGTYEQYV. This chain connects TRBV29-1 to TRBJ2-7; maybe TRBD2 (7 bases). Germline V gene sequence: CDR1 SQVTM, CDR2 ANQGSEA. V was trimmed by 0 bases and J by 2 bases, leaving 20 bases between them. There are 17 residues in the CDR3.

This chain joins TRBV4-1 and TRBJ2-7; tentatively, D is TRBD1 (6 bases). CDR3 length: 13 amino acids. V shed 3 bases and J shed 5 bases, with 11 bases lying between them. The germline V gene has CDR1 MGHRA and CDR2 YSYEKL. The CDR3 sequence: CASSQQEGDEQYF. CDR3 coding DNA: TGCGCCAGCAGCCAGCAAGAGGGGGACGAGCAGTACTTC.

The CDR3 is CASSWKGLRDVEQFF. The CDR3 DNA reads TGTGCCAGCAGCTGGAAGGGCCTCCGGGATGTCGAGCAGTTCTTC. V is TRBV7-9 and J is TRBJ2-1; TRBD2 might be the D (5 bases). V was clipped by 4 bases and J by 10 bases, with 20 bases between them. The CDR3 sequence is 15 residues long. In germline, CDR1 is SEHNR, CDR2 FQNEAQ (reference sequence).

This clonotype has at least ten counts. The chain employs TRBV12-3 or TRBV12-4 and TRBJ1-2; D call uncertain. This CDR3 spans 12 amino acids. Deletions cut 9 bases from V and 4 bases from J, with 12 bases between. The CDR3 region is CASPEEVYGYTF. CDR3 coding DNA: TGTGCCAGTCCGGAAGAAGTCTATGGCTACACCTTC.

Ten or more counts support this clonotype. V usage is TRBV7-9 and J usage is TRBJ2-2, with TRBD1 matching over 11 bases. Trimming at V came to 5 bases and at J to 2 bases, leaving 4 bases not matched to a gene. CDR3 size: 16 residues. Germline CDR1 is SEHNR and CDR2 is FQNEAQ (reference sequence). CDR3 nucleotides: TGTGCCAGCAGCCATCGGACAGGGGGCAACACCGGGGAGCTGTTTTTT. It yields the protein CASSHRTGGNTGELFF.

V usage is TRBV20-1 and J usage is TRBJ1-5, with 7 bases identical to TRBD1. V lost 0 bases, J lost 2 bases, and 7 bases stayed unmatched. This CDR3 spans 16 amino acids. CDR1 is DFQATT and CDR2 is SNEGSKA in the germline V gene (reference sequence). CDR3 sequence: CSARDRDSSGNQPQHF. The CDR3 DNA reads as TGCAGTGCTAGAGATCGGGACAGTTCGGGCAATCAGCCCCAGCATTTT.

A few counts support this clonotype. V and J are TRBV7-3 and TRBJ2-2; possible D gene TRBD2, 6 bases. The V end was cut by 6 bases, the J end by 4 bases, with 27 bases between. The CDR3 consists of 19 residues. Germline values: CDR1 SGHTA, CDR2 FQGTGA. The CDR3 region has the DNA TGTGCCAGCAGTTTACAACCCGGGACTGCCCCTCGTGGCACCGGGGAGCTGTTTTTT. This sequence encodes CASSLQPGTAPRGTGELFF.

This clonotype was seen more than once but under ten times. The germline gene is not matched at one end of the junction; a read error may be the cause. The V gene is TRBV28, the J gene TRBJ2-7; 7 positions match TRBD1. The CDR3 contains 12 residues. Germline-derived CDR1 and CDR2 are MDHEN and SYDVKM. The DNA for the CDR3 is TGTGCCAGCAGTTTCGAGGGGGCCCCCCGTAACTTC. Protein: CASSFEGAPRNF.

For this clonotype: A much larger clone differs from this one at a single base, so this may be a read error. The V gene is TRBV2, the J gene TRBJ2-7; TRBD2 matches 7 bases. V lost 1 base and J lost 4; bases outside the gene matches: 7. The CDR3 has 15 residues. Germline V gene sequence: CDR1 SNHLY, CDR2 FYNNEI. The CDR3 spells CASSEGLAVDYEQYV. DNA for the CDR3: TGTGCCAGCAGTGAAGGCCTAGCGGTAGATTACGAGCAGTACGTC.

At least ten counts were recorded for this clonotype. The genes are TRBV7-9 and TRBJ1-5; no clear D. V was cut by 4 bases and J by 9 bases, with 25 bases left in between. The CDR3 sequence is 17 residues long. Looked up from germline, CDR1 is SEHNR and CDR2 is FQNEAQ (reference sequence). Here the CDR3 reads CASSSSGSLESLRPQHF. CDR3 DNA sequence: TGTGCCAGCAGCTCCTCCGGGTCCCTTGAATCATTGCGGCCCCAGCATTTT.

This clonotype was counted at least ten times. The chain combines TRBV20-1 with TRBJ2-1; 8 bases fit TRBD1. CDR1 and CDR2 (germline): DFQATT, SNEGSKA (reference sequence). The CDR3 has 16 amino acids. V lost 3 bases, J lost 1 base, and 8 bases stayed unmatched. In nucleotides, the CDR3 is TGCAGTGCTAGCCGCCGTGGACAGGGATCCTACAATGAGCAGTTCTTC. Translation gives CSASRRGQGSYNEQFF.

Concerning this clonotype: This could be a read error, since a much larger clone is one nucleotide away. The V and J genes are TRBV12-3 or TRBV12-4 and TRBJ2-4; weak D call: TRBD1 (5 bases). The CDR3 extends over 15 amino acids. Here the CDR3 DNA reads TGTGCCAGCAGTCCCACCAGGGTAGCCAACAACATTCAGTACTTC. Its protein is CASSPTRVANNIQYF.

A single count supports this clonotype. The chain links TRBV19 to TRBJ1-1; 8 bases are shared with TRBD1. Germline-derived CDR1 and CDR2 are LNHDA and SQIVND (reference sequence). The CDR3 runs 14 residues. With 2 bases clipped from V and 4 bases from J, the junction kept 3 bases outside the gene matches. The chain's CDR3 is CASSISGGLTEAFF. Written as DNA, the CDR3 is TGTGCCAGTAGTATATCAGGGGGCCTCACTGAAGCTTTCTTT.

Comment on this clonotype: An end of the junction differs from the germline gene, which may be a read error. The chain uses TRBV12-5 and TRBJ1-3; D is unclear. CDR3 length: 16 residues. Germline V gene sequence: CDR1 LGHNT, CDR2 FRNRAP. The CDR3 reads CASGFTTENSGNTICF. CDR3 nucleotides: TGTGCTAGTGGTTTCACGACCGAAAACTCTGGAAACACCATATGTTTT.

The chain employs TRBV10-2 and TRBJ1-1; possibly TRBD1 for D (5 bases). The CDR3 sequence is 16 residues long. The germline V gene has CDR1 WSHSY and CDR2 SAAADI. Trimming shortened V by 4 bases and J by 0 bases, and 15 bases separated the two germline ends. In DNA form, the CDR3 reads TGCGCCAGCAGTGTGCCCGACAGAAACATGAACACTGAAGCTTTCTTT. Its translation is CASSVPDRNMNTEAFF.

This rearrangement joins TRBV2 to TRBJ2-7; a possible D gene is TRBD1 (5 bases). This CDR3 is 10 amino acids long. Germline CDR1 SNHLY, CDR2 FYNNEI. V gave up 9 bases and J gave up 4 bases, with 7 bases separating them. The DNA for the CDR3 is TGTGCCAGTCAGGGATACGAGCAGTACGTC. The encoded protein is CASQGYEQYV.

This clonotype was seen a few times. The chain couples TRBV6-1 to TRBJ2-7; the match to TRBD1 covers 12 bases. The CDR3 has 16 residues. The J segment lost 5 bases and the V segment lost 3 bases, leaving 8 bases of the junction unmatched. Germline values: CDR1 MNHNS, CDR2 SASEGT. The CDR3 loop is CASSDLPGQGADEQYV. CDR3 coding DNA: TGTGCCAGCAGTGACTTACCGGGACAGGGGGCGGACGAGCAGTACGTC.

This clonotype was recorded a few times. The chain recombines TRBV10-2 with TRBJ2-3; unclear D gene. Germline V gene sequence: CDR1 WSHSY, CDR2 SAAADI. The V gene lost 3 bases and the J gene lost 1 base, with 8 bases spanning the gap. The CDR3 contains 14 residues. The CDR3 reads CASSDLSGTDTQYF. CDR3 coding DNA: TGCGCCAGCAGTGATTTGAGTGGCACAGATACGCAGTATTTT.

This clonotype was observed a handful of times. This chain joins TRBV20-1 and TRBJ2-3; D possibly uses TRBD1 or TRBD2 (6 bases each). The germline CDR1 and CDR2 sequences are DFQATT and SNEGSKA (reference sequence). This CDR3 has 13 amino acids. V shed 3 bases and J shed 4 bases, with 11 bases lying between them. CDR3 residues: CSASLEGADTQYF. CDR3 DNA sequence: TGCAGTGCTAGTTTGGAGGGGGCAGATACGCAGTATTTT.

This clonotype was seen a handful of times. This chain connects TRBV6-1 to TRBJ2-1; 10 positions agree with TRBD2. Germline V gene lookup returns CDR1 MNHNS and CDR2 SASEGT. The CDR3 is made up of 15 amino acids. The junction had 11 bases not matched to a gene; V was cut back by 7 bases and J by 8 bases. As DNA, the CDR3 is TGTGCCAGCAAAAAAGGCGTAGCGGGGGGTTATGAGCAGTTCTTC. Translating it yields CASKKGVAGGYEQFF.

There are a few counts of this clonotype. The V and J genes are TRBV6-6 and TRBJ2-1; tentatively, D is TRBD1 or TRBD2 (5 bases each). Germline lookup yields CDR1 MNHNY and CDR2 SVGAGI (reference sequence). V lost 7 bases, J lost 7 bases, and 17 bases lay in between. CDR3 size: 14 residues. As DNA, the CDR3 is TGTGCCAGCACCGTACTAGTGGGGACGAATGAGCAGTTCTTC. Its protein is CASTVLVGTNEQFF.